The clone carrying this TCR beta chain was observed a few times. Its cognate antigen is unknown. Trimming left V 6 bases short and J 1 base short, with 6 bases between. Germline V gene lookup returns CDR1 MNHEY and CDR2 SVGAGI. The length of the CDR3 is 12 residues. The sample belongs to a study of T cell clonotyping in hematopoietic cell transplantation. Looking at the study overall: Pretransplant recipient samples were taken after cytoreduction.

As to time point: recipient sample about 28 days before transplant, after cytoreduction. Samples: about 28 days before transplant, then days 30, 100 and 180 after. Study results and limitations: At the given depth, recipient repertoires were over 97% de novo clonotypes. Graft donor and pretransplant recipient Inverse Simpson Index values predicted broader posttransplant TCR diversity.

The data were produced by immunoSEQ multiplex PCR, yet TCRdb's version contains in-frame clones alone and is incomplete. Here the sample spans about 49,000 clones, 80% to 90% being singletons. V is TRBV6-5 and J is TRBJ1-1; possible D gene TRBD1, 6 bases. The sequences come from peripheral blood mononuclear cells, collected before stem cell transplant. The origin of this receptor is a man in his 60s with biphenotypic leukemia. Some clones in this sample may be carry-over from other donors' samples. CDR3 in DNA: TGTGCCAGCAGGACAGGGAACACTGAAGCTTTCTTT. Protein sequence: CASRTGNTEAFF.